This T cell receptor (beta chain) was sequenced for a study of cytomegalovirus exposure and HLA in healthy donors. In its sample, this clone was seen once. Other nucleotide sequences from this sample produce the same CDR3. Assay: immunoSEQ multiplex PCR; the TCRdb copy retains only in-frame clones and omits some. The sample includes about 180,000 clones, around 86% of them seen just once. Sample: PBMCs. The TCR originated in a man younger than 35 in good health and CMV-seropositive.

In nucleotides, the CDR3 is TGTGCCAGCAGTTACTCGAGATCCACCGGGGAGCTGTTTTTT. Protein sequence: CASSYSRSTGELFF. V is TRBV6-5 and J is TRBJ2-2; D gene uncertain. This CDR3 is 14 amino acids long. With 0 bases removed from V and 4 bases from J, the gap between germline ends came to 6 bases. Germline V gene lookup returns CDR1 MNHEY and CDR2 SVGAGI.